The 11 T cell receptor beta chains below were found in one sample sequenced in a study of a mutant IDH1 vaccine in newly diagnosed glioma. Using immunoSEQ multiplex PCR, the repertoire was profiled, and TCRdb retains in-frame clones only, with some absent. This repertoire shows roughly 25,000 clones, roughly 85% found once; its top ten account for roughly 30%. Described time point: week 35, safety follow-up. Doses of 300 ug of mutant IDH1 20-mer peptide were given with topical imiquimod. Their antigen targets remain unknown. The material was PBMCs, obtained from a glioma patient whose treatment included an IDH1 peptide vaccine. The receptors were sampled from a man younger than 40 with glioma.

The chain has TRBV2 and TRBJ2-6; D is ambiguous. V was shortened by 6 bases and J by 3 bases, with 3 bases between the two germline ends. This CDR3 comprises 12 residues. The germline V gene has CDR1 SNHLY and CDR2 FYNNEI. CDR3: CASRGGANVLTF. CDR3 bases: TGTGCCAGCAGAGGTGGGGCCAACGTCCTGACTTTC.

This chain joins TRBV4-1 and TRBJ1-2; TRBD1 aligns across 7 bases. The CDR3 spans 15 residues. Trimming cost V 3 bases and J 2 bases; bases outside gene matches: 6. Germline CDR1 and CDR2: MGHRA and YSYEKL. The CDR3 region is CASSHRDRANYGYTF. The DNA for the CDR3 is TGCGCCAGCAGCCATCGGGACAGAGCCAACTATGGCTACACCTTC.

The genes are TRBV5-1 and TRBJ1-3; D possibly corresponds to TRBD1 (5 bases). The CDR3 spans 17 residues. From germline, CDR1 is SGHRS and CDR2 YFSETQ. Trimming removed 0 bases at V and 2 bases at J, with 15 bases between. In DNA form, the CDR3 reads TGCGCCAGCAGCTTGGGCTTTGGTCAGGGAACTGGAAACACCATATATTTT. The encoded protein is CASSLGFGQGTGNTIYF.

The rearrangement uses TRBV14 and TRBJ1-2, with D possibly matching TRBD1 (5 bases). Germline CDR1 SGHDN, CDR2 FVKESK. There are 14 residues in the CDR3. Between the trimmed V and J ends, which lost 3 bases and 7 bases, there was a span of 15 bases. The CDR3 spells CASSHFRGGGGYTF. The DNA of the CDR3 is TGTGCCAGCAGCCATTTTAGGGGTGGCGGTGGCTACACCTTC.

The chain links TRBV21-1 to TRBJ1-2. TRBV21-1 constitutes a pseudogene. The CDR3 is 12 amino acids. In nucleotides, the CDR3 is TGTGCCAGCAGCAAAGGAGGCTATGGCTACACCTTC. Translation: CASSKGGYGYTF.

The DNA for the CDR3 is TGTGCCAGCAGTATAGAGACCCAGCCCCAGCATTTT. This sequence encodes CASSIETQPQHF. V is TRBV7-2 and J is TRBJ1-5; D unresolved. The CDR3 loop spans 12 amino acids. Trimming shortened V by 6 bases and J by 7 bases, and 10 bases separated the two germline ends. Germline CDR1 SGHTA, CDR2 FQGNSA.

The chain joins TRBV4-1 to TRBJ2-3; D not resolved. The CDR3 is made up of 14 amino acids. Germline-derived CDR1 and CDR2 are MGHRA and YSYEKL. The V end was cut by 0 bases, the J end by 5 bases, with 9 bases between. The CDR3 DNA reads TGCGCCAGCAGCCAAGATCTTTCGAGAGATACGCAGTATTTT. Encoded protein: CASSQDLSRDTQYF.

This chain joins TRBV30 and TRBJ1-5, with 7 bases fitting TRBD1. CDR1 and CDR2 from the germline V gene are GTSNPN and SVGIG (reference sequence). The CDR3 is 13 amino acids. J was trimmed by 5 bases and V by 1 base; bases with no gene match: 2. The CDR3 sequence: CAWSADRDQPQHF. CDR3 DNA sequence: TGTGCCTGGAGTGCCGACAGGGATCAGCCCCAGCATTTT. Looking up the rest from reference TRBV30 and TRBJ1-5 gives the full variable domain: SQTIHQWPATLVQPVGSPLSLECTVEGTSNPNLYWYRQAAGRGLQLLFYSVGIGQISSEVPQNLSASRPQDRQFILSSKKLLLSDSGFYLCAWSADRDQPQHFGDGTRLSIL.

The chain links TRBV27 to TRBJ1-1; the D is unclear. There are 16 residues in the CDR3. Germline CDR1 MNHEY, CDR2 SMNVEV (reference sequence). V was cut by 2 bases and J by 2 bases, with 15 bases left in between. CDR3 sequence reads: CASSLHGQRKNTEAFF. For the CDR3, the DNA is TGTGCCAGCAGTTTACATGGCCAGAGAAAAAACACTGAAGCTTTCTTT.

This chain connects TRBV7-8 to TRBJ2-2, with 9 bases identical to TRBD2. This CDR3 contains 17 residues. Trimming took 5 bases from V and 7 from J; bases not matched to a gene: 14. The germline V gene encodes CDR1 SGHVS and CDR2 FQNEAQ. The CDR3: CASSQVGGRAGGGELFF. CDR3 DNA: TGTGCCAGCAGCCAAGTTGGCGGGAGGGCCGGTGGCGGGGAGCTGTTTTTT.

This rearrangement joins TRBV5-4 to TRBJ1-2, with 10 bases fitting TRBD1. Trimming removed 4 bases from V and 5 bases from J; junction bases left unmatched: 11. There are 16 residues in the CDR3. Germline values: CDR1 SGHNT, CDR2 YYREEE (reference sequence). The CDR3 sequence is CASSPGQGIAGYGYTF. The CDR3 nucleotides are TGTGCCAGCAGCCCGGGACAGGGGATCGCAGGATATGGCTACACCTTC.